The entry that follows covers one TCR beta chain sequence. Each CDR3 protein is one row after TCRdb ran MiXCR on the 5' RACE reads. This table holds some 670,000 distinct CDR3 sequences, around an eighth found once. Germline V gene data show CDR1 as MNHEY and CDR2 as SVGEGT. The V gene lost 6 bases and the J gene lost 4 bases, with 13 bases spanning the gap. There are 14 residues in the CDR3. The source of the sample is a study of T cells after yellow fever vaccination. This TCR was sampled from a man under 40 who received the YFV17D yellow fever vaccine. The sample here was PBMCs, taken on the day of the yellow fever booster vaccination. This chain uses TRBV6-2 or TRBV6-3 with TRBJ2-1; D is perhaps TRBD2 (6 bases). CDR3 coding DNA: TGTGCCAGCAGCTTCGGAGGGGAATACAATGAGCAGTTCTTC. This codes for CASSFGGEYNEQFF.